Listed below are T cell receptor beta chains from one sample, sequenced in a study of cytomegalovirus exposure and HLA in healthy donors. TCRdb keeps only in-frame clones here, not all; method: immunoSEQ multiplex PCR. The data show 150,000 to 250,000 clones, 70% to 85% seen once. The sequencing sample was made of PBMCs. The receptors originated from a woman in her twenties or thirties in good health and CMV-seropositive. CDR3s leave out the opening cysteine and the closing phenylalanine or tryptophan. The D gene is left open where the match is weak.

v_call d_call cdr3_aa
TRBV7-2 TRBD2 ASSLLLAGGGGELF
TRBV27 . ASSPGVYDYEQY
TRBV27 . ASSLSARADTQY
TRBV9 . ASSVGQGEQY
TRBV6-5 TRBD1 ASSYRGTGGAF
TRBV5-1 TRBD2 ASSFGRTSGQETQY
TRBV2 TRBD1 ASSQGRQGLNYGYT
TRBV10-3 TRBD1 AISESGQANTEAF
TRBV2 TRBD2 ASSLRTSDLNEQF
TRBV5-1 TRBD1 ASSPTGTYHNEQF
TRBV11-2 . ASSLVPPRQSGYT
TRBV18 . ASSPDTGWYPEAF
TRBV12-5 . ASGLVLGAVSGNTIY
TRBV5-6 TRBD2 ASSLSGGAKNIQY
TRBV9 . ASSRGFQDQETQY
TRBV7-9 TRBD2 ASLTSGQETQY
TRBV9 . ASSPRLRVAGELF
TRBV6-5 . ASSYSTGSSYEQY
TRBV5-1 . ASSPVLSGAERETQY
TRBV7-2 TRBD2 ASSLGTGTSGAPTDTQY
TRBV6-5 . ASSYLGAQETQY
TRBV9 . ASSSYGTFNEKLF
TRBV19 . ASKRGSASYEQY
TRBV30 TRBD1 AWTGTGGNYGYT
TRBV11-2 TRBD2 ASSRGLAGNQETQY
TRBV11-3 . ASSLGGTSQETQY
TRBV4-1 . ASARVGLEGAF
TRBV11-3 . ASSLEGYGELF
TRBV30 TRBD1 AWSIRRGTGGADTQY
TRBV28 TRBD1 ASSTRRTGVDEAF
TRBV2 TRBD2 ASTSVAGGRF
TRBV5-4 . ASSVSDTEAF
TRBV5-6 . ASRSSSNTEAF
TRBV19 TRBD1 ASSKRTGGDKQAEAF
TRBV11-3 TRBD2 ASSDYFSGSSYEQY
TRBV5-1 . ASSLRGPNTEAF
TRBV6-6 TRBD2 ASSYGTSGGTDTQY
TRBV6-5 . ASSYSRGGQPQH
TRBV5-5 TRBD2 ASSLRSGGADTYEQY